These T cell receptor beta chains were read from a single sample in a study of blood T cell repertoires in COVID-19. TCRdb's table, derived via immunoSEQ multiplex PCR, lists solely in-frame clones and lacks some. The sample contains about 6,000 clones, approximately 90% of which appear only once. Source material: peripheral blood. The receptor set was obtained from a human donor in a cohort sampled during active COVID-19. The CDR3 runs from the conserved cysteine through the conserved F or W.

>TRBV19
CASSIYSVTGELFF
>TRBV20-1
CSAELADTQYF
>TRBV6-5
CASSSHSGDQPQHF
>TRBV5-1
CASSWGVQETQYF
>TRBV5-6
CASSFLQGSYEQYF
>TRBV4-1
CASALGRQGYGYTF
>TRBV21-1
CASSKGFKREGRWETQYF
>TRBV5-4
CASSPGLAGTYSTDTQYF
>TRBV4-2
CASSQGKTSGSTDTQYF
>TRBV7-8
CASSITRSGEQYF
>TRBV4-1
CASSLRTGPDQHSGNTIYF
>TRBV29-1
CSVEGGAETQYF
>TRBV28
CASSPPQGSGNTIYF
>TRBV19
CASSTIAGGHTDTQYF
>TRBV27
CASSFRFAATENNEQFF
>TRBV7-8
CASSTKTGFRETQYF
>TRBV28
CASSVGGRETQYF
>TRBV12-5
CASGLQYRGSNTEAFF
>TRBV5-1
CASSLDTSGSTDTQYF
>TRBV11-3
CASSGTSGTVEQFF
>TRBV30
CAWSATAYEQYF
>TRBV5-1
CASKDSGGAADTQYF
>TRBV20-1
CSASPSSSNQPQHF
>TRBV27
CASSFGSGVQPQHF
>TRBV15
CATSREELWSYNEQFF
>TRBV18
CASSQSGADGYTF
>TRBV24-1
CATSQGAMDGYTF
>TRBV6-5
CASRSGGSSYEQYF
>TRBV19
CASRSGYNEQFF
>TRBV11-3
CASSQGRNEQFF
>TRBV5-1
CASSAGTGRVLEQFF
>TRBV6-5
CASSLPGTAEAFF
>TRBV11-3
CASSLGRGGASTDTQYF
>TRBV5-1
CASSNGTRGEQYF
>TRBV2
CASSESVGYEQYF
>TRBV7-9
CASSKYLSYEQYF